This TCR beta chain came from a study of blood T cell repertoires in COVID-19 (dated by TCRdb to the early 2020s). Regarding the research as a whole: Collaborator samples came from the United States, Italy and Spain and covered acute and convalescent phases of COVID-19. The prospective study material was composed of cDNA or gDNA derived from T cells, B-cell-depleted T cells, or PBMCs. Deeply sampled blood TCRbeta repertoires from subjects exposed to, actively infected with, or recovered from COVID-19 were included in the dataset. A freely available public database, intended as a resource for researchers studying the immune response to SARS-CoV-2, is where the repertoires were released. The samples were drawn from two sources: the first 160 participants of the ongoing ImmuneRACE study, and approximately 1,300 subjects contributed by 6 global collaborators. A de-identified subject ID, COVID-19 status, age in years and sex were almost always included in the sample metadata. HLA class I and class II types, where available, came from metadata supplied by the sample provider rather than from assay-based typing.

On this clone itself: Its specific antigen is unknown. Nothing much larger sits one base from this clone, and base qualities are not available.

CDR1 and CDR2 are read off the germline V gene as SGDLS and YYNGEE. At the junction V is shortened by 2 bases and J by 3 bases; bases outside the gene matches: 4. Inclusive of the bounding cysteine and phenylalanine, the CDR3 is 15 residues long. The DNA shown is the 45-base CDR3, in frame from base 1. Overall study outcomes, separate from this receptor: Clinical and demographic metadata were provided uncurated, with the amount varying by source and participant.

TCRbeta CDR3 regions were amplified from genomic DNA using the immunoSEQ Assay, a bias-controlled multiplex PCR. As for the original processing: Nucleated cell counts per sample were estimated from amplification of reference gene primers within the assay. Sequence reads were collapsed and filtered to measure the absolute abundance of every unique TCRbeta CDR3 rearrangement. For each sample, productive Simpson clonality was calculated as the square root of Simpson's diversity index over productive rearrangements. TCRdb mirrors the immuneACCESS table, restricted to in-frame sequences. Some clones are absent from its copies; in checked studies, under half trace to an unresolved V gene, and the reason for the others is unknown. V, J and clone size are taken as reported in that table, and D and trimming were inferred from the DNA itself. The sample table holds 270,000 or so clones, of which almost 90% were seen once. 2% to 2.5% of the sample is held by the ten biggest clonotypes.

In Seattle, one collaborating source enrolled patients while the infection was active and tracked those patients longitudinally over the course of disease. Collaborating institutions collected whole blood in K2EDTA tubes following their own protocols. Collaborator samples were shipped for TCRbeta analysis as frozen whole blood, isolated PBMCs, or DNA extracted from either sample type. The source of this sequence is a woman aged 60 to 75 with COVID-19, enrolled during active disease. The chain is encoded by TRBV9 joined to TRBJ2-2; the central 7 bases match TRBD1. Material: peripheral blood. The CDR3 sequence is CASSVRTGYTGELFF. Here is the DNA: TGTGCCAGCAGCGTTAGGACAGGCTACACCGGGGAGCTGTTTTTT.